The sample holds a few counts of the clone carrying this TCR beta chain. Its target is not known. Trimming cost V 4 bases and J 0 bases; bases outside gene matches: 7. From germline, CDR1 is SGHRS and CDR2 YFSETQ. The CDR3 contains 16 residues. TCRdb re-called the RT-PCR reads through MiXCR, storing one row per CDR3 protein. The data show hundreds of thousands of distinct CDR3 sequences, 15% to 18% seen once. The sample comes from a study of response to subunit inactivated influenza vaccine. Points from the study as a whole: Authors suggested each seasonal influenza vaccination recruits few new T cells.

The sequence was obtained from a man in his fifties who received an inactivated influenza vaccine. The V call is TRBV5-1, the J call TRBJ2-3; 8 bases fit TRBD1. The sequenced sample was PBMCs from blood, obtained roughly 13 days after vaccination. The CDR3 nucleotides read TGCGCCAGCAGCAACCCAGGGGGCACTAGCACAGATACGCAGTATTTT. This gives the protein CASSNPGGTSTDTQYF.